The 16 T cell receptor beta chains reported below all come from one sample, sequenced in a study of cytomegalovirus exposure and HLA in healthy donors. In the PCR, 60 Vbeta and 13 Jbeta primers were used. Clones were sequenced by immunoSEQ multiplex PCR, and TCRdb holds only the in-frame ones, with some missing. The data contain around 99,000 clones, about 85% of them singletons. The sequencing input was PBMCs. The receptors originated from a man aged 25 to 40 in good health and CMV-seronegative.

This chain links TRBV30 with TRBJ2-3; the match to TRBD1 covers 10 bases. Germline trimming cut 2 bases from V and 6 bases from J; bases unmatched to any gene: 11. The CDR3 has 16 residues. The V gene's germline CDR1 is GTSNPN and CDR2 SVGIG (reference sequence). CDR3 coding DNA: TGTGCCTGGAGTCACTCCGGGACAGGGGTTATTGATACGCAGTATTTT. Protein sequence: CAWSHSGTGVIDTQYF.

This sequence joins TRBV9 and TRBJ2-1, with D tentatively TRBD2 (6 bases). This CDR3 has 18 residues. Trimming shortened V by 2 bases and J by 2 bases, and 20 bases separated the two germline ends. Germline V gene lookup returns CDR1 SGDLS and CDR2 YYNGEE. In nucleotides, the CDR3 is TGTGCCAGCAGCGTGCGGGATCGCGCGGGGTGGACCTACAATGAGCAGTTCTTC. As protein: CASSVRDRAGWTYNEQFF.

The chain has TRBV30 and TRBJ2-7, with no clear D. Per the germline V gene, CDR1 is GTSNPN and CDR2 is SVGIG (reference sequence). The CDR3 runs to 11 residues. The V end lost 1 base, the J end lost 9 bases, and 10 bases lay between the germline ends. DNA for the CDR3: TGTGCCTGGAGTGATCGCCTAGGGCAGTACTTC. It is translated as CAWSDRLGQYF.

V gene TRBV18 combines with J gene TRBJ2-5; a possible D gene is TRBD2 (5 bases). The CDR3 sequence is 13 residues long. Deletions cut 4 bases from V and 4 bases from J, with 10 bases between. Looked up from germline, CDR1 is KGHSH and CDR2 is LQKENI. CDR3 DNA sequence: TGTGCCAGCTCACTAGGGCTAGCAGAGACCCAGTACTTC. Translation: CASSLGLAETQYF.

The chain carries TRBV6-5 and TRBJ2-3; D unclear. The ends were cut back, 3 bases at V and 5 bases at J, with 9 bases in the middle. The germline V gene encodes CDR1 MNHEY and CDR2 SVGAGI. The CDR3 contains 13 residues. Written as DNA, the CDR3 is TGTGCCAGCAGTTATTTCCCCCGAGATACGCAGTATTTT. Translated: CASSYFPRDTQYF.

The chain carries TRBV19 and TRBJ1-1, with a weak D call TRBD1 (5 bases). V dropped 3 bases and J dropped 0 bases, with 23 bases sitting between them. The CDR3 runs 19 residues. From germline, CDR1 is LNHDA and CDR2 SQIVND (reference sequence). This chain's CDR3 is CASSMGPLVRPYMNTEAFF. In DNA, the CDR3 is TGTGCCAGTAGTATGGGGCCCCTGGTCCGCCCCTACATGAACACTGAAGCTTTCTTT.

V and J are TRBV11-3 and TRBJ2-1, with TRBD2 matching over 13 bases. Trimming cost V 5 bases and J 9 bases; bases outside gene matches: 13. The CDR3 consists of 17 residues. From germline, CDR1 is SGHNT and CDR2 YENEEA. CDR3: CASSQGHGTSGIGEQFF. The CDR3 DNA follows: TGTGCCAGCAGCCAGGGACATGGGACTAGCGGGATAGGTGAGCAGTTCTTC. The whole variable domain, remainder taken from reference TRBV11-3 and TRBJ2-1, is EAGVVQSPRYKIIEKKQPVAFWCNPISGHNTLYWYLQNLGQGPELLIRYENEEAVDDSQLPKDRFSAERLKGVDSTLKIQPAELGDSAVYLCASSQGHGTSGIGEQFFGPGTRLTVL.

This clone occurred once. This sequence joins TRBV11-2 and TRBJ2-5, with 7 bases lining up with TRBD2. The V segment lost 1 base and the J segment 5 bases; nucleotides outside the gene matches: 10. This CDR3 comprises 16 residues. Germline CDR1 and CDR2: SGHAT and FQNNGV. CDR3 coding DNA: TGTGCCAGCAGCTTAGTATCTGCGGGAGTCGTTGAGACCCAGTACTTC. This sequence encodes CASSLVSAGVVETQYF.

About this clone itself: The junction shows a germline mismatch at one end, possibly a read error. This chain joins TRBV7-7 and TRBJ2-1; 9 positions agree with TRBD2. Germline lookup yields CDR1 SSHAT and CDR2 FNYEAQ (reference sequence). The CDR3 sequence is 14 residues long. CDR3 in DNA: TGTGCTAGCAGCTTAGAAGCGGGAGGTGATGAGCAGTTCTTC. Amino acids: CASSLEAGGDEQFF.

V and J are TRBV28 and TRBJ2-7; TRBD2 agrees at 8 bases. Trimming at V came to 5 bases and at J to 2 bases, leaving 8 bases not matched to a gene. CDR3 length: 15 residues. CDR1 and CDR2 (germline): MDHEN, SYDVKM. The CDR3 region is CASSPPRLATYEQYF. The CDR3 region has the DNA TGTGCCAGCAGTCCCCCAAGACTAGCGACCTACGAGCAGTACTTC. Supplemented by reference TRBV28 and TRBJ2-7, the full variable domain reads DVKVTQSSRYLVKRTGEKVFLECVQDMDHENMFWYRQDPGLGLRLIYFSYDVKMKEKGDIPEGYSVSREKKERFSLILESASTNQTSMYLCASSPPRLATYEQYFGPGTRLTVT.

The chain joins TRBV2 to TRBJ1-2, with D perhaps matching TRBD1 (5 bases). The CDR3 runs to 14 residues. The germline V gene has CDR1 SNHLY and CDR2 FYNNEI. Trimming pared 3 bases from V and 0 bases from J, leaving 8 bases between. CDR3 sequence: CASSDPGANYGYTF. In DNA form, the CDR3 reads TGTGCCAGCAGTGACCCGGGGGCTAACTATGGCTACACCTTC.

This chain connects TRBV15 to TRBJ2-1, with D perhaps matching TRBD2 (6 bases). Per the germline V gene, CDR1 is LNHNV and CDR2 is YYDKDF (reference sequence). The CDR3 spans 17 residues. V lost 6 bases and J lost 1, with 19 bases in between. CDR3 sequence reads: CATRQEGTYLSYNEQFF. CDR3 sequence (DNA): TGTGCCACCAGACAGGAGGGCACCTACCTTTCCTACAATGAGCAGTTCTTC.

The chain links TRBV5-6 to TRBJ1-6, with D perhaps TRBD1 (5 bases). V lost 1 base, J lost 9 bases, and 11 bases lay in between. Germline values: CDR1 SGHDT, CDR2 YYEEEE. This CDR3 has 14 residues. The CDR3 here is CASSLQGLLSPLHF. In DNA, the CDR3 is TGTGCCAGCAGCTTGCAGGGTCTGCTTTCACCCCTCCACTTT. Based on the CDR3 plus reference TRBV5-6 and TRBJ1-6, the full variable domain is DAGVTQSPTHLIKTRGQQVTLRCSPKSGHDTVSWYQQALGQGPQFIFQYYEEEERQRGNFPDRFSGHQFPNYSSELNVNALLLGDSALYLCASSLQGLLSPLHFGNGTRLTVT.

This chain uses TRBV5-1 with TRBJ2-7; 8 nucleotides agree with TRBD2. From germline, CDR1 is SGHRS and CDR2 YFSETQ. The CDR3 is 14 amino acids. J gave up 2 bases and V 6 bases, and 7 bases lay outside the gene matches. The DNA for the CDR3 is TGCGCCAGCAACACGGGGGGGAACGCCTACGAGCAGTACTTC. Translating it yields CASNTGGNAYEQYF.

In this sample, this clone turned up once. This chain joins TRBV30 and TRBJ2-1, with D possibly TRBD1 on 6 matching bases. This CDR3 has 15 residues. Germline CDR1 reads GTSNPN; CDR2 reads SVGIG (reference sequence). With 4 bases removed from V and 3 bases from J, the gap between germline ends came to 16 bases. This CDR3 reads CAWKQEGQRYNEQFF. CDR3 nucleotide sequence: TGTGCCTGGAAACAAGAGGGACAACGCTACAATGAGCAGTTCTTC. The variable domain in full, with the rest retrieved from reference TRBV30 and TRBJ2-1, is SQTIHQWPATLVQPVGSPLSLECTVEGTSNPNLYWYRQAAGRGLQLLFYSVGIGQISSEVPQNLSASRPQDRQFILSSKKLLLSDSGFYLCAWKQEGQRYNEQFFGPGTRLTVL.

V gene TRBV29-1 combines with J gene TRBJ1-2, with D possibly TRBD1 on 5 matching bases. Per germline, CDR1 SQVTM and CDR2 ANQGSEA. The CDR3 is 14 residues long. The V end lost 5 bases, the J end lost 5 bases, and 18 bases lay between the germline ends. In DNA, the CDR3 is TGCAGCGTTCCAATCAAAGACAGTCGATATGGCTACACCTTC. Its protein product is CSVPIKDSRYGYTF.